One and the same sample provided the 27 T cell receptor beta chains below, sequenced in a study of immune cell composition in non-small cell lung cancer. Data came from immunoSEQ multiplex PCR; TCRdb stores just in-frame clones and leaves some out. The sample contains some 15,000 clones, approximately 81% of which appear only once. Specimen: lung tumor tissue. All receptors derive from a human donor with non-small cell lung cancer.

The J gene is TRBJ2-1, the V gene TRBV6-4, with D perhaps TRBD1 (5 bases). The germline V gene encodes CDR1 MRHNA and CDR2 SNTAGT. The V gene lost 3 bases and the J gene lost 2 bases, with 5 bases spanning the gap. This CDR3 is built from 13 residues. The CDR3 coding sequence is TGTGCCAGCAGTGAGGACACCTACAATGAGCAGTTCTTC. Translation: CASSEDTYNEQFF.

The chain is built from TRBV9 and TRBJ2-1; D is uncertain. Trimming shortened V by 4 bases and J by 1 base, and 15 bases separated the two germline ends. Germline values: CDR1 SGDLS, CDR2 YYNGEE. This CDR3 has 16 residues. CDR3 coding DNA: TGTGCCAGCAGCATACTGGCCTGGGGTTCCTACAATGAGCAGTTCTTC. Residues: CASSILAWGSYNEQFF.

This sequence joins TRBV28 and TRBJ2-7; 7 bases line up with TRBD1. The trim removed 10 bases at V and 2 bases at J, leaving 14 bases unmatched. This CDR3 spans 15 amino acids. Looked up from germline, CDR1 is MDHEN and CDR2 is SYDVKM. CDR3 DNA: TGTGCCATTCAAGACAGGGATCGATTGACCTACGAGCAGTACTTC. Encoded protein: CAIQDRDRLTYEQYF.

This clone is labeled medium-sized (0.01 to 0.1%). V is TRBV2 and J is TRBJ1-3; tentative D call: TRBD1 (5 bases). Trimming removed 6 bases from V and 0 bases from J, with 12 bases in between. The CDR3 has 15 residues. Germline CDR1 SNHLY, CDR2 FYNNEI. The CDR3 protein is CASRWDGSSGNTIYF. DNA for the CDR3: TGTGCCAGCAGGTGGGACGGCAGCTCTGGAAACACCATATATTTT.

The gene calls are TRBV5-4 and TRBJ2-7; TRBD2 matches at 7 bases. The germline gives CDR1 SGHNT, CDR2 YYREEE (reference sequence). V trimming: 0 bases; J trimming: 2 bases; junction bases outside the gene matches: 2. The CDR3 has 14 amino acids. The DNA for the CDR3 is TGTGCCAGCAGCTTGGGGACTAGTGCCTACGAGCAGTACTTC. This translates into CASSLGTSAYEQYF.

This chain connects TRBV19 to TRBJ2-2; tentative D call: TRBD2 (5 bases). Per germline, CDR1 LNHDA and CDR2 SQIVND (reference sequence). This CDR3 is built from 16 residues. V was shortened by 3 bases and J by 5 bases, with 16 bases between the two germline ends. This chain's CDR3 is CASSMKGGGGTGELFF. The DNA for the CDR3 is TGTGCCAGTAGTATGAAGGGCGGAGGCGGGACCGGGGAGCTGTTTTTT.

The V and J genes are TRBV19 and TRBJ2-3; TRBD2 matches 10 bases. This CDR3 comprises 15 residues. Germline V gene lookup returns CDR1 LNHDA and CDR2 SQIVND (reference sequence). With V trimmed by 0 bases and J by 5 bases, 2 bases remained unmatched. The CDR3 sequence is CASSIDRLAGDTQYF. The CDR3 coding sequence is TGTGCCAGTAGTATAGATCGACTAGCGGGAGATACGCAGTATTTT.

The CDR3: CASSQAGTGNEKLFF. Here the CDR3 DNA reads TGTGCCAGCAGCCAGGCTGGGACAGGTAATGAAAAACTGTTTTTT. The chain carries TRBV4-2 and TRBJ1-4; 8 bases agree with TRBD1. There are 15 residues in the CDR3. V shed 3 bases and J 4 bases; nucleotides not matched to a gene: 4. The germline V gene has CDR1 LGHNA and CDR2 YNFKEQ.

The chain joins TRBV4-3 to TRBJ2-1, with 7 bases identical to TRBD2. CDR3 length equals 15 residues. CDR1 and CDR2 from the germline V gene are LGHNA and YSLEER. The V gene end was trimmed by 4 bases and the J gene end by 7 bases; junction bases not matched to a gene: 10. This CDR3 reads CASSLGGGSGNEQFF. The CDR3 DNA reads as TGCGCCAGCAGCCTTGGGGGAGGGTCAGGGAATGAGCAGTTCTTC.

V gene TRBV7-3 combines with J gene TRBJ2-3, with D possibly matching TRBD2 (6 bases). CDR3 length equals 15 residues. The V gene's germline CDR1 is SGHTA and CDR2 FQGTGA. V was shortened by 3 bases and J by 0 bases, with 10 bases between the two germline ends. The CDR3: CASSLDRGSTDTQYF. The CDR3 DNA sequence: TGTGCCAGCAGCTTGGATCGGGGGAGCACAGATACGCAGTATTTT.

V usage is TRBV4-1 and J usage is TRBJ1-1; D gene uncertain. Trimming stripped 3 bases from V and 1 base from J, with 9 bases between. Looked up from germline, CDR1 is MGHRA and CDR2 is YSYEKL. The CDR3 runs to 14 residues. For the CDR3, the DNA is TGCGCCAGCAGCCACAATGTGGGGAACACTGAAGCTTTCTTT. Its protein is CASSHNVGNTEAFF.

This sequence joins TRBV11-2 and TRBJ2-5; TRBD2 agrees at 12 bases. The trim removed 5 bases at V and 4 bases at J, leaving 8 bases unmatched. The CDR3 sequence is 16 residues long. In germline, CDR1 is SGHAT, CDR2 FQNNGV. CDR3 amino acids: CASSPASGRALETQYF. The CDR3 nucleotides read TGTGCCAGCAGCCCGGCTAGCGGGAGGGCCTTAGAGACCCAGTACTTC.

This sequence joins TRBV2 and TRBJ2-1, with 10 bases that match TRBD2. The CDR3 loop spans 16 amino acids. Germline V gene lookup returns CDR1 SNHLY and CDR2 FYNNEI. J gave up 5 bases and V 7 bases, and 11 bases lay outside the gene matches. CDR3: CASNGPAGGSNNEQFF. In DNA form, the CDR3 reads TGTGCCAGCAATGGGCCAGCGGGAGGGTCAAACAATGAGCAGTTCTTC.

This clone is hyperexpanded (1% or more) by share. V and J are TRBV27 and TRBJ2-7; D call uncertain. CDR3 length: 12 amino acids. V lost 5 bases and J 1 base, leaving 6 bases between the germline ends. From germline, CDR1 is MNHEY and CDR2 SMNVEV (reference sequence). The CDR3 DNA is TGTGCCAGCAGTGACTCTTCCTACGAGCAGTACTTC. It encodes CASSDSSYEQYF.

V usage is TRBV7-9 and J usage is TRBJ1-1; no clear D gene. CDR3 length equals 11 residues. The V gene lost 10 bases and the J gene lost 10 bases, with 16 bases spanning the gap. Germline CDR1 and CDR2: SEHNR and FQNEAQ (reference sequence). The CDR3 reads CATLGGHGAFF. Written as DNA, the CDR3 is TGTGCCACCCTCGGAGGCCATGGAGCTTTCTTT.

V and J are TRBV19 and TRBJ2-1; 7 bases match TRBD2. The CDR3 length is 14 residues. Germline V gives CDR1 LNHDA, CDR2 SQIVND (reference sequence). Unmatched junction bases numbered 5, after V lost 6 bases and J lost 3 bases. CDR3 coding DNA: TGTGCCAGTAGGTCGGGACTATACTACAATGAGCAGTTCTTC. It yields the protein CASRSGLYYNEQFF.

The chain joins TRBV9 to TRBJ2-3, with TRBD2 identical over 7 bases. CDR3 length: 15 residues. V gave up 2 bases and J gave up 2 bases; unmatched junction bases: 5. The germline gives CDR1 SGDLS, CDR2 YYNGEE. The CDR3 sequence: CASSVGLGNTDTQYF. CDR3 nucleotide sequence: TGTGCCAGCAGCGTCGGACTAGGTAACACAGATACGCAGTATTTT.

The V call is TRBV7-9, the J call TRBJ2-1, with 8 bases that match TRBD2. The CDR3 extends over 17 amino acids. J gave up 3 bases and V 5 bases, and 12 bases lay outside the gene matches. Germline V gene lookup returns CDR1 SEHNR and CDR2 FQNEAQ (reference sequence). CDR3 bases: TGTGCCAGCAGCGGGACTAGAGCGGGCGTTCTCTACAATGAGCAGTTCTTC. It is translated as CASSGTRAGVLYNEQFF.

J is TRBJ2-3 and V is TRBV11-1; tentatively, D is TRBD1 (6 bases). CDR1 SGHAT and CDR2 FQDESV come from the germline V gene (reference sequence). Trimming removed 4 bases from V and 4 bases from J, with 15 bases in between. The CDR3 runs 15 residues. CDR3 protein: CASSSRTDLADTQYF. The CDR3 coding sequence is TGTGCCAGCAGCTCCAGGACAGATCTTGCAGATACGCAGTATTTT.

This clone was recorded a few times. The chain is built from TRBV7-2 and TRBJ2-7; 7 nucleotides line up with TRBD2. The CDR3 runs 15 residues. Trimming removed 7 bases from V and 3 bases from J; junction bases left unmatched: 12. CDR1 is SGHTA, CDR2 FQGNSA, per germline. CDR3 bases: TGTGCCAGCAACCCCTCCAGCGGGGCCGTCTACGAGCAGTACTTC. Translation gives CASNPSSGAVYEQYF.

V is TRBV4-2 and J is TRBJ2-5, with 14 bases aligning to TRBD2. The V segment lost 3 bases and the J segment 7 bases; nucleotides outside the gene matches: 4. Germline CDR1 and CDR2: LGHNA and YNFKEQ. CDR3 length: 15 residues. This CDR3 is CASSQTSGRDGTQYF. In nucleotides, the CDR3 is TGTGCCAGCAGCCAGACTAGCGGGAGGGATGGGACCCAGTACTTC.

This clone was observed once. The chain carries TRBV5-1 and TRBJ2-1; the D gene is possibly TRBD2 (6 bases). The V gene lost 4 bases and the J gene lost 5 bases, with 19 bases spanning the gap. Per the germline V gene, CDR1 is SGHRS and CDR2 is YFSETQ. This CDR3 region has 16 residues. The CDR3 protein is CASSLEVGGGDNEQFF. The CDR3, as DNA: TGCGCCAGCAGCCTGGAGGTGGGAGGTGGGGACAATGAGCAGTTCTTC.

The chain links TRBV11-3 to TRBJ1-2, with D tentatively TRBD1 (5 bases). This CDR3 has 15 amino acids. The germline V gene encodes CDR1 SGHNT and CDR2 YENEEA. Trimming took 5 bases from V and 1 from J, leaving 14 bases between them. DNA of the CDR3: TGTGCCAGCAGCGAAATGGGGGGGATTAACTATGGCTACACCTTC. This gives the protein CASSEMGGINYGYTF.

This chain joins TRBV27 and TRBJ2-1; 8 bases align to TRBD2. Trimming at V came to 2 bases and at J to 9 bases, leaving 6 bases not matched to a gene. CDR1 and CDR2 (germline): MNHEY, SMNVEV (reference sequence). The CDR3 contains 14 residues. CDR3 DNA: TGTGCCAGCAGTTTACGGGAGGGCCGGGGTGAGCAGTTCTTC. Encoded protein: CASSLREGRGEQFF.

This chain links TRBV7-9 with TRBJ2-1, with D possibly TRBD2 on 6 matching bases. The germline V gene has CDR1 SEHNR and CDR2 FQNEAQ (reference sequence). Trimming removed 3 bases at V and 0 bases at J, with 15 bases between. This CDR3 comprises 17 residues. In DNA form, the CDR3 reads TGTGCCAGCAGCTTTGGTACTAGCACTAGCTCCTACAATGAGCAGTTCTTC. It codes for CASSFGTSTSSYNEQFF.

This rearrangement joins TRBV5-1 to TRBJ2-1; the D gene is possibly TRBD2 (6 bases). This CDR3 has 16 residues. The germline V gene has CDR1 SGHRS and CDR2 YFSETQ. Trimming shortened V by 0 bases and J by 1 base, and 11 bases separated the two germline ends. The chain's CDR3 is CASSLAQLASYNEQFF. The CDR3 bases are TGCGCCAGCAGCTTGGCCCAACTAGCTTCCTACAATGAGCAGTTCTTC.

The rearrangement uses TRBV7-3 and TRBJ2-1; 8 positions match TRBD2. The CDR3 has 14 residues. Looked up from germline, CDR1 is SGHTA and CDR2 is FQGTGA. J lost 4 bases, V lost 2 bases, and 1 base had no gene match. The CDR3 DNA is TGTGCCAGCAGCTTAGGGACTAGTTACAATGAGCAGTTCTTC. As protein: CASSLGTSYNEQFF.